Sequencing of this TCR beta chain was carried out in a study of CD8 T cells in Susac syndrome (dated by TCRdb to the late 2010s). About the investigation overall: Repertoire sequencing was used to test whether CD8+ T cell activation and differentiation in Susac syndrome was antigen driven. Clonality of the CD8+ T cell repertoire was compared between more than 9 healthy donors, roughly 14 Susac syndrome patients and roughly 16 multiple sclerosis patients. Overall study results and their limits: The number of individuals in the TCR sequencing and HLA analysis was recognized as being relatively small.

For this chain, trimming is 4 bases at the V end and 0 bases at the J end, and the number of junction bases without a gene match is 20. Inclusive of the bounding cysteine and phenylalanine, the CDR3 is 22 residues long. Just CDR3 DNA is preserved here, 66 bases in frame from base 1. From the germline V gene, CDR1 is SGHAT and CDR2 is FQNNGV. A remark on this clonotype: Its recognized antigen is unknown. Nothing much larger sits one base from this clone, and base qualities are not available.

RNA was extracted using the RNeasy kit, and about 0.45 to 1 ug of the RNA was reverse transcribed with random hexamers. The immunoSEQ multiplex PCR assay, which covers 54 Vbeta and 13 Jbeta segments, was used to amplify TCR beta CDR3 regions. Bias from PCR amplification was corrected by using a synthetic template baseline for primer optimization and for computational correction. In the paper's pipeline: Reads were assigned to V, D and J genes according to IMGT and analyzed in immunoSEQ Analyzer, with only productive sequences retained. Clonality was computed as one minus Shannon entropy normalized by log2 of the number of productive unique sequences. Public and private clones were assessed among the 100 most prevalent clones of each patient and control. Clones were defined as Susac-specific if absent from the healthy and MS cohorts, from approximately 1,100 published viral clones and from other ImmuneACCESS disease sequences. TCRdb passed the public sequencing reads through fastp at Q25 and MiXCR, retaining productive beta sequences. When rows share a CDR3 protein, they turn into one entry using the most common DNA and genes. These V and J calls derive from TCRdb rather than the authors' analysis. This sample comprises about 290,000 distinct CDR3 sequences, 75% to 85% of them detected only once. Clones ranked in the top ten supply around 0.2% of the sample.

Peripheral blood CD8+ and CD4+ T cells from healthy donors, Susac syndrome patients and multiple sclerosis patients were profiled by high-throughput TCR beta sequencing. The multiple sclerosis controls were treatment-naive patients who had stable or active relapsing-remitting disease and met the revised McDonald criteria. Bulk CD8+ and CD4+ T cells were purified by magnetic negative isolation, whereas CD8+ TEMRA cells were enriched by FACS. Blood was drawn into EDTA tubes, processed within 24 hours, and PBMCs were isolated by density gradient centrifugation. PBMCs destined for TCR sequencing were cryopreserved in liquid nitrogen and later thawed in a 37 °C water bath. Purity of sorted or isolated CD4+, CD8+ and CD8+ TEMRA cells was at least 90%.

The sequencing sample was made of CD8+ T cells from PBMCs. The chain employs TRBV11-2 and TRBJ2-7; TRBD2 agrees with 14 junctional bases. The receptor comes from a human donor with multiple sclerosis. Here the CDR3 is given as CASSYRDLPRTSGRPSSYEQYF. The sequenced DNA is TGTGCCAGCAGCTACCGGGACCTACCGAGGACTAGCGGGAGGCCGAGCTCCTACGAGCAGTACTTC.